The clone carrying this T cell receptor (beta chain) was found many times. The sample belongs to a study of molecular identifiers for immune sequencing clone quantification. Sorting captured naive CD8 T cells as CD8+CD4-CCR7+CD45RA+. TCRdb re-analysed the PCR reads in MiXCR, keeping a single row per CDR3 protein. Altogether approximately 670,000 distinct CDR3 sequences are present, just under 20% being singletons, with the ten largest covering roughly 0.83%. CDR1 is DFQATT and CDR2 is SNEGSKA in the germline V gene (reference sequence). The CDR3 runs to 13 residues. The J segment lost 7 bases and the V segment lost 4 bases, leaving 3 bases of the junction unmatched.

This chain joins TRBV20-1 and TRBJ1-6, with 8 bases that match TRBD1. The sample comprised naive CD8+ T cells from blood, with Jurkat cell RNA spiked in. Subset meaning: FACS-sorted CD8+CD4-CCR7+CD45RA+ naive T cells. This receptor was taken from a human donor in good health. Some libraries in this study had Jurkat cell RNA spiked in. CDR3 nucleotide sequence: TGCAGTGCTAAGGACAGGGCGAATTCACCCCTCCACTTT. Translation: CSAKDRANSPLHF.